This record concerns one T cell receptor (beta chain) sequence. Its antigen is not identified. This sample was taken from a study of graft-versus-host responses after intestinal transplantation. Study outcomes and limitations: Early post-transplant declines in HvG were associated with peak levels of circulating GvH clones. GvH clones detected in recipient marrow included some appearing first in ileum or blood.

Unmatched junction bases numbered 9, after V lost 6 bases and J lost 4 bases. From germline, CDR1 is WSHSY and CDR2 SAAADI. The CDR3 loop spans 14 amino acids. Produced via immunoSEQ multiplex PCR; TCRdb's table is partial and in-frame only. The sample holds 85,000 to 110,000 clones, 90% to 95% seen once. The sequence was obtained from a human donor who received an intestinal transplant. This material consisted of unstimulated CD8+ T cells sorted from spleen or lymph node cells, taken before intestinal transplant. The chain links TRBV10-2 to TRBJ2-7, with 7 bases aligning to TRBD2. CDR3 residues: CASSSAGLIYEQYF. The DNA for the CDR3 is TGCGCCAGCAGCTCAGCGGGGCTAATTTACGAGCAGTACTTC.